The following is a T cell receptor (beta chain) sequence with its context. The antigen is not known. Noted time point: patch test 1, 2 weeks after DPC sensitization. Treatment meaning: therapeutic diphenylcyclopropenone sensitization with weekly scalp DPC. Blood, whole and unfractionated, served as the source for total RNA extraction. Using its own MiXCR run on the RACE reads, TCRdb lists one record per CDR3 protein. The sample carries under 65,000 distinct CDR3 sequences, about 10% recorded once. V was trimmed by 6 bases and J by 8 bases, leaving 16 bases between them. The germline CDR1 and CDR2 sequences are MNHNS and SASEGT. The CDR3 sequence is 13 residues long. This record belongs to a study of human T cells and chemical hapten exposure. Overall study findings and caveats: TCRs above 1 in 1000 frequency did not change with DPC sensitization. Versus controls, expanded TCRs had significantly more large CDR3 similarity clusters.

This TCR was sampled from a woman aged 45-65 years with alopecia areata. Some clones in this sample may be carry-over from other donors' samples. The gene calls are TRBV6-1 and TRBJ1-1; tentatively, D is TRBD1 (5 bases). The starting material was whole blood, obtained in connection with sensitization to the hapten diphenylcyclopropenone (DPC). This CDR3 reads CASRVDMITEAFF. CDR3 DNA sequence: TGTGCCAGCAGAGTGGACATGATCACAGAAGCTTTCTTT.